This entry lists 23 T cell receptor beta chains sequenced from one sample in a study of T cell repertoires in cytomegalovirus infection. These receptors have no known antigen. MiXCR was run by TCRdb on the reads, yielding one entry per CDR3 protein. The sample holds about 770,000 distinct CDR3 sequences, almost 30% seen once. The material was cultured CD8+ T cells from PBMCs, obtained from culture after CMV antigen stimulation. These receptors originate from a human donor in good health (CMV status not recorded). Some clones in this sample may be carry-over from other donors' samples.

This clonotype was seen more than once but under ten times. The V call is TRBV20-1, the J call TRBJ2-7; TRBD1 matches at 7 bases. Germline lookup yields CDR1 DFQATT and CDR2 SNEGSKA (reference sequence). The V and J ends lost 0 bases and 6 bases, in that order; junction bases with no gene match: 2. CDR3 length: 12 amino acids. This chain's CDR3 is CSARDTGVEQYV. The CDR3 nucleotides are TGCAGTGCTAGAGACACAGGGGTCGAGCAGTACGTC.

The chain carries TRBV10-3 and TRBJ2-7; D perhaps matches TRBD1 (5 bases). Germline V gene data show CDR1 as ENHRY and CDR2 as SYGVKD. The CDR3 totals 21 residues. V was pared by 5 bases and J by 0 bases, with 32 bases between. For the CDR3, the DNA is TGTGCCATCAGTCTATTCTTATCGCAGGGTACGACCCTTCCTAGCTCCTACGAGCAGTACTTC. It translates to CAISLFLSQGTTLPSSYEQYF.

The CDR3 is CASSQGWLAGGLHTSSYNEQFF. The CDR3, as DNA: TGTGCCAGCAGCCAAGGATGGCTAGCGGGGGGGCTTCATACGAGCTCCTACAATGAGCAGTTCTTC. The genes are TRBV14 and TRBJ2-1; TRBD2 matches 12 bases. This CDR3 is built from 22 residues. The ends lost 1 base at V and 0 bases at J; junction bases unmatched: 16. Germline V lookup: CDR1 SGHDN, CDR2 FVKESK.

This clonotype showed up many times. The chain has TRBV12-3 or TRBV12-4 and TRBJ2-5; D gene ambiguous. This CDR3 spans 17 amino acids. V was clipped by 1 base and J by 5 bases, with 20 bases between them. CDR3 loop: CASSLVGIAWQLETQYF. In DNA form, the CDR3 reads TGTGCCAGCAGTTTAGTTGGCATAGCTTGGCAGTTGGAGACCCAGTACTTC.

The V call is TRBV20-1, the J call TRBJ2-5, with unresolved D. This CDR3 is built from 12 residues. Trimming left V 0 bases short and J 5 bases short, with 7 bases between. Germline V gene lookup returns CDR1 DFQATT and CDR2 SNEGSKA (reference sequence). The CDR3 region is CSARDRVETQYF. In DNA form, the CDR3 reads TGCAGTGCTAGAGATCGTGTGGAGACCCAGTACTTC.

This clonotype rates as medium-sized. The rearrangement joins TRBV7-2 to TRBJ2-5, with no clear D. V lost 2 bases and J 7 bases, leaving 14 bases between the germline ends. The germline CDR1 and CDR2 sequences are SGHTA and FQGNSA. CDR3 size: 14 residues. In DNA form, the CDR3 reads TGTGCCAGCAGCTTATCCCCCGATACGTGGACCCAGTACTTC. It specifies CASSLSPDTWTQYF.

The chain joins TRBV7-9 to TRBJ2-1; no firm D call. Germline loops: CDR1 SEHNR, CDR2 FQNEAQ (reference sequence). CDR3 length: 12 residues. Trimming pared 8 bases from V and 9 bases from J, leaving 14 bases between. The CDR3 region is CASSLAGIEQFF. The CDR3 DNA reads as TGTGCCAGCTCACTTGCCGGTATTGAGCAGTTCTTC.

This clonotype was observed at least ten times. A junction end diverges from the germline sequence, so it may reflect a read error. CDR3 sequence reads: CASRDSGGRGNTGELFF. CDR3 DNA: TGTGCTAGCAGAGATTCTGGGGGCAGGGGGAACACCGGGGAGCTGTTTTTT. The chain is built from TRBV7-7 and TRBJ2-2, with D tentatively TRBD1 (6 bases). The CDR3 runs 17 residues. In germline, CDR1 is SSHAT, CDR2 FNYEAQ (reference sequence).

V and J are TRBV20-1 and TRBJ2-7, with no clear D. The length of the CDR3 is 13 residues. V was trimmed by 2 bases and J by 0 bases, leaving 8 bases between them. The V gene's germline CDR1 is DFQATT and CDR2 SNEGSKA (reference sequence). In nucleotides, the CDR3 is TGCAGTGCTAGATTGGAGAGCTCCTACGAGCAGTACGTC. Translated: CSARLESSYEQYV.

V is TRBV27 and J is TRBJ2-1; maybe TRBD2 (7 bases). The CDR3 consists of 15 residues. Germline V gene data show CDR1 as MNHEY and CDR2 as SMNVEV (reference sequence). V lost 2 bases to trimming and J lost 8 bases, with 16 bases between them. In DNA form, the CDR3 reads TGTGCCAGCAGTTTAGTGGGGGGGAACAGGGATGAGCAGTTCTTC. It translates to CASSLVGGNRDEQFF.

This clonotype was counted ten times or more. The J gene is TRBJ2-1, the V gene TRBV6-1; D possibly uses TRBD1 or TRBD2 (5 bases each). This CDR3 region has 15 residues. The germline gives CDR1 MNHNS, CDR2 SASEGT. V gave up 1 base and J gave up 0 bases, with 7 bases separating them. Here the CDR3 DNA reads TGTGCCAGCAGTGAAGAGGGGACCTCCTACAATGAGCAGTTCTTC. Its protein product is CASSEEGTSYNEQFF.

The count of this clonotype is one. The chain recombines TRBV7-4 with TRBJ2-1; D is undetermined. This CDR3 has 14 residues. CDR1 is SGHVT and CDR2 is SQSDAQ in the germline V gene. Trimming stripped 0 bases from V and 6 bases from J, with 9 bases between. The CDR3 loop is CASSLAFGSNEQFF. The CDR3 nucleotides are TGTGCCAGCAGCTTAGCGTTCGGTAGCAATGAGCAGTTCTTC. Based on the CDR3 plus reference TRBV7-4 and TRBJ2-1, the full variable domain is GAGVSQSPRYKVAKRGRDVALRCDSISGHVTLYWYRQTLGQGSEVLTYSQSDAQRDKSGRPSGRFSAERPERSVSTLKIQRTEQGDSAVYLCASSLAFGSNEQFFGPGTRLTVL.

The CDR3 DNA reads as TGTGCCAGCAGCACGACAGGGTCTGGATACATGAACACTGAAGCTTTCTTT. Protein product: CASSTTGSGYMNTEAFF. The chain couples TRBV7-9 to TRBJ1-1, with 7 bases lining up with TRBD1. CDR1 is SEHNR, CDR2 FQNEAQ, per germline (reference sequence). The J segment lost 0 bases and the V segment lost 5 bases, leaving 12 bases of the junction unmatched. This CDR3 contains 17 residues.

In its sample, this clonotype was seen a few times. The chain employs TRBV5-1 and TRBJ1-1; possibly TRBD1 for D (6 bases). Germline assignment: CDR1 SGHRS and CDR2 YFSETQ. The CDR3 is made up of 13 amino acids. V lost 5 bases, J lost 8 bases, and 16 bases lay in between. CDR3 bases: TGCGCCAGCAGAGGGACACAGTCAGTCGAAGCTTTCTTT. Translation gives CASRGTQSVEAFF.

For the CDR3, the DNA is TGTGCCAGTAGTATCTTCACAGGGGGCGACACTGAAGCTTTCTTT. Amino acids: CASSIFTGGDTEAFF. This rearrangement joins TRBV19 to TRBJ1-1, with 9 bases that match TRBD1. CDR3 length equals 15 residues. With V trimmed by 3 bases and J by 3 bases, 5 bases remained unmatched. Germline lookup yields CDR1 LNHDA and CDR2 SQIVND (reference sequence). Based on the CDR3 plus reference TRBV19 and TRBJ1-1, the full variable domain is DGGITQSPKYLFRKEGQNVTLSCEQNLNHDAMYWYRQDPGQGLRLIYYSQIVNDFQKGDIAEGYSVSREKKESFPLTVTSAQKNPTAFYLCASSIFTGGDTEAFFGQGTRLTVV.

V and J are TRBV7-6 and TRBJ2-6; TRBD2 is a possible D gene (5 bases). The CDR3 sequence is 15 residues long. Germline CDR1 and CDR2: SGHVS and FNYEAQ. Trimming stripped 4 bases from V and 3 bases from J, with 10 bases between. CDR3 residues: CASSSSRGGANVLTF. The DNA of the CDR3 is TGTGCCAGCAGCTCCTCCCGGGGTGGGGCCAACGTCCTGACTTTC.

This clonotype was counted only a few times. The gene calls are TRBV12-3 or TRBV12-4 and TRBJ2-1, with 9 bases fitting TRBD2. This CDR3 contains 16 residues. Trimming took 5 bases from V and 3 from J; bases not matched to a gene: 8. CDR3 nucleotide sequence: TGTGCCAGCAGTCCAGAGCGGGGGGCGCACTACAATGAGCAGTTCTTC. It is translated as CASSPERGAHYNEQFF.

The rearrangement joins TRBV6-6 to TRBJ1-2; D call uncertain. V shed 6 bases and J shed 5 bases, with 19 bases lying between them. Germline assignment: CDR1 MNHNY and CDR2 SVGAGI (reference sequence). There are 15 residues in the CDR3. The CDR3, as DNA: TGTGCCAGCAGCTCCGTATCTGAGAGGGAGTATGGCTACACCTTC. Its protein is CASSSVSEREYGYTF.

The V and J genes are TRBV4-3 and TRBJ2-1, with D perhaps TRBD2 (6 bases). Germline V gene lookup returns CDR1 LGHNA and CDR2 YSLEER. This CDR3 comprises 17 residues. V lost 3 bases and J 7 bases, leaving 22 bases between the germline ends. CDR3 sequence: CASSHDSWAGAGNEQFF. CDR3 DNA: TGCGCCAGCAGCCACGACTCGTGGGCGGGCGCGGGAAATGAGCAGTTCTTC.

The chain has TRBV27 and TRBJ1-1; a possible D gene is TRBD1 (6 bases). The CDR3 runs 14 residues. Germline CDR1 MNHEY, CDR2 SMNVEV (reference sequence). With 5 bases removed from V and 3 bases from J, the gap between germline ends came to 13 bases. CDR3 protein: CASSPQGSYTEAFF. The CDR3 DNA is TGTGCCAGCAGTCCACAGGGAAGTTACACTGAAGCTTTCTTT.

On this clonotype: This CDR3 fails to terminate in the conserved phenylalanine or tryptophan, so it likely reflects a read error. The DNA is omitted, as the CDR3 cannot be located on it reliably, and the CDR3 follows TCRdb's listing. The chain couples TRBV7-9 to TRBJ1-2. A total of 8 residues make up the CDR3, ends included. Germline assignment: CDR1 SEHNR and CDR2 FQNEAQ (reference sequence). The CDR3 protein is CASSPEDT.

J is TRBJ2-3 and V is TRBV20-1; 7 nucleotides agree with TRBD1. J lost 3 bases, V lost 6 bases, and 3 bases had no gene match. Germline CDR1 DFQATT, CDR2 SNEGSKA (reference sequence). The CDR3 is made up of 12 amino acids. CDR3 in amino acids: CSANRGTDTQYF. The CDR3 DNA sequence: TGCAGTGCCAACAGGGGTACAGATACGCAGTATTTT.

The chain couples TRBV28 to TRBJ2-3, with 12 bases that match TRBD1. This CDR3 has 17 amino acids. With 4 bases clipped from V and 5 bases from J, the junction kept 10 bases outside the gene matches. Germline-derived CDR1 and CDR2 are MDHEN and SYDVKM. For the CDR3, the DNA is TGTGCCAGCAGTTGGCCCCACCGGGACAGGGGGCAAGATACGCAGTATTTT. Protein: CASSWPHRDRGQDTQYF. Full variable domain (rest looked up from reference TRBV28 and TRBJ2-3): DVKVTQSSRYLVKRTGEKVFLECVQDMDHENMFWYRQDPGLGLRLIYFSYDVKMKEKGDIPEGYSVSREKKERFSLILESASTNQTSMYLCASSWPHRDRGQDTQYFGPGTRLTVL.